This TCR beta chain is from a study of response to subunit inactivated influenza vaccine. The study, taken as a whole, reports: Every seasonal influenza vaccination brings in few new T cells, the authors suggested.

This CDR3 has 13 amino acids. Trimming shortened V by 4 bases and J by 4 bases, and 10 bases separated the two germline ends. Germline V gene sequence: CDR1 KGHSY, CDR2 FQNENV. TCRdb redid the calling of the RT-PCR reads with MiXCR, one entry per CDR3 protein. The sample gives 400,000 to 650,000 distinct CDR3 sequences, about 7.2% of which show up once; less than 15% is in the top ten. This clonotype has only a few counts. Its antigen is unidentified. The V call is TRBV16, the J call TRBJ1-2; perhaps TRBD1 as D (5 bases). The TCR was taken from a man in his fifties or sixties who received an inactivated influenza vaccine. The sample was PBMCs from blood, taken around 2 years after vaccination. DNA for the CDR3: TGTGCCAGCAGCCTGGACATAAGCTATGGCTACACCTTC. Translation: CASSLDISYGYTF.